This is a list of T cell receptor beta chains from one sample in a study of blood T cell repertoires in COVID-19. TCRdb's table, derived via immunoSEQ multiplex PCR, lists solely in-frame clones and lacks some. The table has 25,000 to 30,000 clones, about 84% seen once. Sequences were obtained from peripheral blood. These receptors originate from a woman aged 60-70 years with acute or convalescent COVID-19. CDR3s leave out the opening cysteine and the closing phenylalanine or tryptophan.

CDR3aa: ASDRDRVSLGGYT
v_gene: TRBV6-5
j_gene: TRBJ1-2

CDR3aa: ASSPGAGAAYEQY
v_gene: TRBV7-3
j_gene: TRBJ2-7

CDR3aa: ASSEGRVATQY
v_gene: TRBV6-1
j_gene: TRBJ2-5

CDR3aa: ASSYGQGDEQY
v_gene: TRBV6-5
j_gene: TRBJ2-7

CDR3aa: ASSPGGTVNTEAF
v_gene: TRBV7-9
j_gene: TRBJ1-1

CDR3aa: ASSLKQQGGGYT
v_gene: TRBV5-1
j_gene: TRBJ1-2

CDR3aa: ASSVIQGGGTEAF
v_gene: TRBV5-1
j_gene: TRBJ1-1

CDR3aa: ASSVGEGGDRTDTQY
v_gene: TRBV9
j_gene: TRBJ2-3

CDR3aa: ASSIRGQPQH
v_gene: TRBV19
j_gene: TRBJ1-5

CDR3aa: ASSLVGRGGGTDTQY
v_gene: TRBV11-3
j_gene: TRBJ2-3

CDR3aa: ASSPRGLAGALSYNEQF
v_gene: TRBV5-4
j_gene: TRBJ2-1

CDR3aa: ASTIMGGASYEQY
v_gene: TRBV6-5
j_gene: TRBJ2-7

CDR3aa: ATALQVTKHYEQY
v_gene: TRBV15
j_gene: TRBJ2-7

CDR3aa: ASSLRGSLSGANVLT
v_gene: TRBV7-3
j_gene: TRBJ2-6

CDR3aa: ASSPPSHIEQF
v_gene: TRBV21-1
j_gene: TRBJ2-1

CDR3aa: ASSRPGQGTEAF
v_gene: TRBV6-6
j_gene: TRBJ1-1

CDR3aa: ASSPGGTGIYGYT
v_gene: TRBV5-4
j_gene: TRBJ1-2

CDR3aa: ASSPTGTEQF
v_gene: TRBV3-1/TRBV3-2
j_gene: TRBJ2-1

CDR3aa: ASSLSGGAVTDTQY
v_gene: TRBV5-1
j_gene: TRBJ2-3

CDR3aa: ASSRLGVSGANVLT
v_gene: TRBV28
j_gene: TRBJ2-6

CDR3aa: AISGQGADTQY
v_gene: TRBV10-3
j_gene: TRBJ2-3

CDR3aa: ASSLLLSPGQGTGELF
v_gene: TRBV5-4
j_gene: TRBJ2-2

CDR3aa: ASSDSGISGANVLT
v_gene: TRBV25-1
j_gene: TRBJ2-6

CDR3aa: ASRVLAGATDTQY
v_gene: TRBV5-1
j_gene: TRBJ2-3

CDR3aa: ASSEDGGSSYEQY
v_gene: TRBV6-1
j_gene: TRBJ2-7

CDR3aa: ASSYSAGMGYGYT
v_gene: TRBV6-2/TRBV6-3
j_gene: TRBJ1-2

CDR3aa: ASTTGGVNTEAF
v_gene: TRBV5-1
j_gene: TRBJ1-1

CDR3aa: ASSDRDRGLQPQH
v_gene: TRBV6-1
j_gene: TRBJ1-5

CDR3aa: ASREILSGELF
v_gene: TRBV6-5
j_gene: TRBJ2-2

CDR3aa: SATDRVATEAF
v_gene: TRBV29-1
j_gene: TRBJ1-1

CDR3aa: ASRFWTGEDTQY
v_gene: TRBV2
j_gene: TRBJ2-3